Listed below are T cell receptor beta chains from one sample, sequenced in a study of OX40 agonist ivuxolimab in advanced cancers. The assay was immunoSEQ multiplex PCR, and TCRdb's table has in-frame clones only and misses some. The sample has approximately 90,000 clones, about 89% seen once. Sequenced here: CD4+ or CD8+ T cells sorted from blood, sampled in a trial of the OX40 agonist ivuxolimab. Source of these receptors: an adult with an advanced solid tumor such as melanoma, head and neck, liver or kidney cancer. Each CDR3 is given with its conserved first and last residue. A D gene is named only where the DNA matches it firmly. Part of the rows lack a size; the others show once, few, many or a class for expanded clones.

v_call: TRBV6-6
j_call: TRBJ1-6
clone_size: .
d_call: .
cdr3_nt: TGTGCCAGCAGTTACTCAGCGGGGAGGGATTCACCCCTCCACTTT
cdr3_aa: CASSYSAGRDSPLHF

v_call: TRBV30
j_call: TRBJ1-5
clone_size: .
d_call: .
cdr3_nt: TGTGCCTGGAGTGTGTCAGGGGGCAATCAGCCCCAGCATTTT
cdr3_aa: CAWSVSGGNQPQHF

v_call: TRBV5-4
j_call: TRBJ1-2
clone_size: .
d_call: .
cdr3_nt: TGTGCCAGCAGCTCGGGAGGGGGCTATGGCTACACCTTC
cdr3_aa: CASSSGGGYGYTF

v_call: TRBV15
j_call: TRBJ1-2
clone_size: .
d_call: .
cdr3_nt: TGTGCCACCAGCCAGTTTGGGACTAACTATGGCTACACCTTC
cdr3_aa: CATSQFGTNYGYTF

v_call: TRBV28
j_call: TRBJ2-1
clone_size: .
d_call: TRBD2
cdr3_nt: TGTGCCAGCAGCTGGGCCGGGACTAGCAGGGGTGAGCAGTTCTTC
cdr3_aa: CASSWAGTSRGEQFF

v_call: TRBV10-1
j_call: TRBJ2-4
clone_size: .
d_call: .
cdr3_nt: TGCGCCAGCACCTCAAGAGGGGCTAGCTCAGGAAACATTCAGTACTTC
cdr3_aa: CASTSRGASSGNIQYF

v_call: TRBV6-5
j_call: TRBJ2-7
clone_size: few
d_call: TRBD1
cdr3_nt: TGTGCCAGCAGATACACCGGGACAGGACCAGCCTACGAGCAGTACTTC
cdr3_aa: CASRYTGTGPAYEQYF

v_call: TRBV6-6
j_call: TRBJ2-1
clone_size: .
d_call: TRBD2
cdr3_nt: TGTGCCAGCAGTTACTCGAGTAGCGGGGTGATGGGGCAGTTCTTC
cdr3_aa: CASSYSSSGVMGQFF

v_call: TRBV4-1
j_call: TRBJ2-2
clone_size: .
d_call: .
cdr3_nt: TGCGCCAGCAGCCAAACCGTACTCCTCACCGGGGAGCTGTTTTTT
cdr3_aa: CASSQTVLLTGELFF

v_call: TRBV6-5
j_call: TRBJ2-2
clone_size: .
d_call: .
cdr3_nt: TGTGCCAGCCATACTAGTGGCGGGGAGCTGTTTTTT
cdr3_aa: CASHTSGGELFF

v_call: TRBV11-1
j_call: TRBJ2-2
clone_size: .
d_call: .
cdr3_nt: TGTGCCAGCAGCTTAGGTTGGGTTAGCTTCGCCGGGGAGCTGTTTTTT
cdr3_aa: CASSLGWVSFAGELFF

v_call: TRBV19
j_call: TRBJ1-1
clone_size: .
d_call: TRBD1
cdr3_nt: TGTGCCAGTAGTATACCGGGACAGCCCGGGGCTTTCTTT
cdr3_aa: CASSIPGQPGAFF

v_call: TRBV6-1
j_call: TRBJ2-7
clone_size: .
d_call: .
cdr3_nt: TGTGCCAGCAGTGAAATCCCCGAGCAGTACTTC
cdr3_aa: CASSEIPEQYF

v_call: TRBV6-6
j_call: TRBJ2-7
clone_size: .
d_call: .
cdr3_nt: TGTGCCAGCAGTTACGTACAGCAAACCTCCTACGAGCAGTACTTC
cdr3_aa: CASSYVQQTSYEQYF

v_call: TRBV10-2
j_call: TRBJ2-5
clone_size: .
d_call: TRBD1
cdr3_nt: TGCGCCAGCAGTGAGTCCGGGACAGCAAGGGAGACCCAGTACTTC
cdr3_aa: CASSESGTARETQYF

v_call: TRBV6-1
j_call: TRBJ2-5
clone_size: .
d_call: .
cdr3_nt: TGTGCCAGCAGCCTAAACCGGGGCCAAGAGACCCAGTACTTC
cdr3_aa: CASSLNRGQETQYF

v_call: TRBV10-3
j_call: TRBJ1-2
clone_size: .
d_call: TRBD1
cdr3_nt: TGTGCCATCAGGCCCGGGACAGGGGGCAGAGGCTACACCTTC
cdr3_aa: CAIRPGTGGRGYTF

v_call: TRBV15
j_call: TRBJ2-7
clone_size: .
d_call: .
cdr3_nt: TGTGCCACCAGCAGGGACAGAAGAGGAGAGCAGTACTTC
cdr3_aa: CATSRDRRGEQYF

v_call: TRBV5-8
j_call: TRBJ2-7
clone_size: .
d_call: .
cdr3_nt: TGTGCCAGCAGCTTCTTAGTGAGCTCCTACGAGCAGTACTTC
cdr3_aa: CASSFLVSSYEQYF

v_call: TRBV19
j_call: TRBJ2-2
clone_size: .
d_call: .
cdr3_nt: TGTGCCAGTAGTAACCGGGACGGCTACACCGGGGAGCTGTTTTTT
cdr3_aa: CASSNRDGYTGELFF